Each of the 23 T cell receptor beta chains below was sequenced from the same sample in a study of graft-versus-host responses after intestinal transplantation. TCRdb keeps only in-frame clones here, not all; method: immunoSEQ multiplex PCR. This table holds roughly 99,000 clones, 85% to 95% found once. Their specific antigens are unknown. The source material was unstimulated CD8+ T cells sorted from spleen or lymph node cells, sampled before transplant. The receptor source for this set is a human donor who was the organ donor for an intestinal transplant.

The chain carries TRBV15 and TRBJ2-7; D uncertain. V was shortened by 0 bases and J by 0 bases, with 9 bases between the two germline ends. Germline V CDR1 and CDR2: LNHNV, YYDKDF (reference sequence). The CDR3 sequence is 15 residues long. The CDR3 DNA sequence: TGTGCCACCAGCAGAGATCGTGTTAGCTCCTACGAGCAGTACTTC. It encodes CATSRDRVSSYEQYF.

The chain combines TRBV5-1 with TRBJ1-2, with D possibly being TRBD1 (5 bases). The CDR3 length is 15 residues. Germline V gene lookup returns CDR1 SGHRS and CDR2 YFSETQ. Trimming took off 2 bases at V and 0 bases at J, with 11 bases between the two ends. The CDR3 region is CASSLSPGPNYGYTF. Here the CDR3 DNA reads TGCGCCAGCAGCTTATCCCCAGGGCCTAACTATGGCTACACCTTC.

The chain recombines TRBV9 with TRBJ2-7; D perhaps matches TRBD2 (6 bases). V shed 0 bases and J shed 5 bases, with 12 bases lying between them. This CDR3 region has 14 residues. The germline CDR1 and CDR2 sequences are SGDLS and YYNGEE. The CDR3 loop is CASSVGGGINEQYF. CDR3 in DNA: TGTGCCAGCAGCGTAGGTGGGGGGATCAACGAGCAGTACTTC.

This chain joins TRBV11-3 and TRBJ2-1; D is uncertain. Germline V gene lookup returns CDR1 SGHNT and CDR2 YENEEA. V lost 4 bases and J lost 4, with 14 bases in between. The CDR3 has 15 amino acids. CDR3 bases: TGTGCCAGCAGCTCCCTTTCGTCCCTATACAATGAGCAGTTCTTC. Residues: CASSSLSSLYNEQFF.

This chain connects TRBV7-6 to TRBJ2-3; the match to TRBD2 covers 11 bases. With V trimmed by 5 bases and J by 6 bases, 4 bases remained unmatched. The CDR3 sequence is 14 residues long. Germline lookup yields CDR1 SGHVS and CDR2 FNYEAQ. As DNA, the CDR3 is TGTGCCAGCAGCACGACTAGCGGGGCGGATACGCAGTATTTT. This translates into CASSTTSGADTQYF.

The chain employs TRBV10-2 and TRBJ2-1, with 7 bases aligning to TRBD2. The germline V gene encodes CDR1 WSHSY and CDR2 SAAADI. Trimming removed 7 bases from V and 4 bases from J; junction bases left unmatched: 7. This CDR3 is 14 amino acids long. The CDR3 DNA reads TGCGCCAGCACGACTAGCCCCAATTACAATGAGCAGTTCTTC. It encodes CASTTSPNYNEQFF.

This rearrangement joins TRBV10-3 to TRBJ2-3; unclear D gene. The CDR3 is 13 amino acids. Trimming cost V 4 bases and J 4 bases, with 9 bases left between them. Germline CDR1 and CDR2: ENHRY and SYGVKD. The CDR3 DNA follows: TGTGCCATCAGTGTTGACTTCGCAGATACGCAGTATTTT. This translates into CAISVDFADTQYF.

The CDR3 DNA follows: TGTGCCAGCAGCTCTACTCCGCGGGGGAAATATAATTCACCCCTCCACTTT. Amino acid sequence: CASSSTPRGKYNSPLHF. The rearrangement uses TRBV7-9 and TRBJ1-6; perhaps TRBD1 as D (5 bases). CDR1 and CDR2 (germline): SEHNR, FQNEAQ (reference sequence). Trimming cost V 4 bases and J 4 bases, with 17 bases left between them. The CDR3 has 17 residues.

V is TRBV28 and J is TRBJ2-7; the match to TRBD2 covers 7 bases. The CDR3 is 14 residues long. The J segment lost 2 bases and the V segment lost 5 bases, leaving 6 bases of the junction unmatched. Germline values: CDR1 MDHEN, CDR2 SYDVKM. The CDR3 nucleotides read TGTGCCAGCAGTCCAACTAGCGAGGCCTACGAGCAGTACTTC. Its protein product is CASSPTSEAYEQYF.

This clone was counted only a few times. The chain joins TRBV5-6 to TRBJ1-2; D gene unclear. CDR1 SGHDT and CDR2 YYEEEE come from the germline V gene. CDR3 length: 13 amino acids. V gave up 3 bases and J gave up 5 bases, with 11 bases separating them. CDR3 DNA sequence: TGTGCCAGCAGCTGGGTATCGGGGTATGGCTACACCTTC. It translates to CASSWVSGYGYTF.

The chain employs TRBV5-4 and TRBJ1-1; 9 nucleotides agree with TRBD1. Germline CDR1 reads SGHNT; CDR2 reads YYREEE (reference sequence). The CDR3 runs 15 residues. V trimming: 4 bases; J trimming: 5 bases; junction bases outside the gene matches: 9. CDR3 sequence: CASSTIQGARTEAFF. For the CDR3, the DNA is TGTGCCAGCAGCACAATACAGGGGGCGCGAACTGAAGCTTTCTTT.

The chain employs TRBV13 and TRBJ2-1; a possible D gene is TRBD2 (6 bases). From germline, CDR1 is PRHDT and CDR2 FYEKMQ (reference sequence). The CDR3 sequence is 15 residues long. V shed 0 bases and J shed 3 bases, with 9 bases lying between them. The CDR3 DNA reads as TGTGCCAGCAGCTTAGGGGCGGGGTACTACAATGAGCAGTTCTTC. It is translated as CASSLGAGYYNEQFF.

The gene calls are TRBV25-1 and TRBJ1-5; D ambiguous. This CDR3 comprises 13 residues. The germline V gene encodes CDR1 MGHDK and CDR2 SYGVNS. V lost 4 bases and J 6 bases, leaving 10 bases between the germline ends. This CDR3 reads CASSAGIGQPQHF. CDR3 DNA: TGTGCCAGCAGTGCGGGTATCGGTCAGCCCCAGCATTTT.

This chain uses TRBV2 with TRBJ1-2; D is undetermined. The V gene's germline CDR1 is SNHLY and CDR2 FYNNEI. Deletions cut 2 bases from V and 4 bases from J, with 11 bases between. There are 14 residues in the CDR3. This CDR3 reads CASSEWRLPYGYTF. The CDR3 nucleotides read TGTGCCAGCAGTGAATGGCGACTTCCCTATGGCTACACCTTC.

The V call is TRBV28, the J call TRBJ2-7; unclear D gene. The CDR3 runs to 14 residues. Germline loops: CDR1 MDHEN, CDR2 SYDVKM. Deletions cut 5 bases from V and 3 bases from J, with 14 bases between. The CDR3, as DNA: TGTGCCAGCAGTACCGAGTACTTAATCTACGAGCAGTACTTC. Translated: CASSTEYLIYEQYF.

This chain joins TRBV25-1 and TRBJ1-1, with a possible D match to TRBD1 (5 bases). This CDR3 is built from 13 residues. With 5 bases removed from V and 1 base from J, the gap between germline ends came to 8 bases. Germline CDR1 is MGHDK and CDR2 is SYGVNS. The CDR3 region is CASSLGGNTEAFF. CDR3 in DNA: TGTGCCAGCAGTTTGGGGGGGAACACTGAAGCTTTCTTT.

This chain links TRBV4-1 with TRBJ1-2; 7 bases are shared with TRBD1. The V gene end was trimmed by 2 bases and the J gene end by 4 bases; junction bases not matched to a gene: 16. CDR1 is MGHRA and CDR2 is YSYEKL in the germline V gene. The CDR3 is made up of 18 amino acids. This CDR3 reads CASSQPSLAETGPYGYTF. The CDR3 nucleotides are TGCGCCAGCAGCCAACCCAGCCTGGCTGAGACAGGGCCCTATGGCTACACCTTC.

V gene TRBV30 combines with J gene TRBJ2-3, with TRBD2 matching over 7 bases. There are 15 residues in the CDR3. Losses at the gene ends were 5 bases for V and 3 bases for J; bases not matched to a gene: 11. In germline, CDR1 is GTSNPN, CDR2 SVGIG (reference sequence). The CDR3 protein is CAWGPIGGGTDTQYF. CDR3 DNA: TGTGCCTGGGGCCCGATTGGGGGAGGGACAGATACGCAGTATTTT.

The chain employs TRBV10-1 and TRBJ1-1; D is unclear. The V end was cut by 6 bases, the J end by 0 bases, with 8 bases between. The CDR3 sequence is 13 residues long. CDR1 and CDR2 (germline): WNHNN, SYGVQD (reference sequence). DNA for the CDR3: TGCGCCAGCAGACTCGGGGTGAACACTGAAGCTTTCTTT. It yields the protein CASRLGVNTEAFF.

The chain carries TRBV6-1 and TRBJ2-3; 9 bases align to TRBD1. The CDR3 has 15 amino acids. The J segment lost 4 bases and the V segment lost 6 bases, leaving 8 bases of the junction unmatched. In germline, CDR1 is MNHNS, CDR2 SASEGT. CDR3 loop: CASRNRDRVPDTQYF. The DNA for the CDR3 is TGTGCCAGCAGAAATCGGGACAGGGTTCCAGATACGCAGTATTTT.

The V and J genes are TRBV18 and TRBJ2-7; 9 bases match TRBD1. This CDR3 region has 16 residues. V lost 2 bases, J lost 1 base, and 6 bases stayed unmatched. Germline CDR1 is KGHSH and CDR2 is LQKENI. CDR3 in DNA: TGTGCCAGCTCACCAAGGGACAGGGTATTTTCCTACGAGCAGTACTTC. Translated, it gives CASSPRDRVFSYEQYF.

V and J are TRBV13 and TRBJ1-4; 10 bases match TRBD1. The CDR3 totals 17 residues. The V and J ends lost 2 bases and 0 bases, in that order; junction bases with no gene match: 3. The germline V gene has CDR1 PRHDT and CDR2 FYEKMQ (reference sequence). This CDR3 is CASSLRGTGATNEKLFF. CDR3 DNA sequence: TGTGCCAGCAGCTTAAGGGGGACAGGGGCAACTAATGAAAAACTGTTTTTT.

This rearrangement joins TRBV28 to TRBJ1-2, with D unclear. The CDR3 extends over 14 amino acids. In germline, CDR1 is MDHEN, CDR2 SYDVKM. Trimming left V 7 bases short and J 5 bases short, with 17 bases between. The CDR3 loop reads CASKNEGLTYGYTF. For the CDR3, the DNA is TGTGCCAGCAAGAACGAAGGACTGACGTATGGCTACACCTTC.